This T cell receptor beta chain emerged from a study of T and B cells in COVID-19 patients. Regarding the study as a whole: Highly clonal in active COVID-19, TRB repertoires exceeded healthy-donor diversity and richness at recovery.

A word on this clonotype: Its antigen remains unidentified.

From blood, about 240-550 ng of genomic DNA served as TRB template. TRB rearrangements were amplified by multiplex PCR with BIOMED2 TRB-A/B primers. A single record per CDR3 protein comes from TCRdb applying MiXCR to the multiplex PCR reads. The sample lists about 8,700 distinct CDR3 sequences; around 33% were seen once. Trimming pared 6 bases from V and 0 bases from J, leaving 12 bases between. CDR1 is MNHEY and CDR2 is SVGAGI in the germline V gene. CDR3 size: 15 residues. The V and J genes are TRBV6-5 and TRBJ2-4, with D hard to call. Sequenced material: blood. The clonotype was recovered from a human donor who had recovered from COVID-19. The chain's CDR3 is CASSHRSLAKNIQYF. DNA of the CDR3: TGTGCCAGCAGCCACCGGAGTCTAGCCAAAAACATTCAGTACTTC.